These 18 T cell receptor beta chains came from one sample sequenced in a study of cytomegalovirus exposure and HLA in healthy donors. The PCR ran on 60 Vbeta and 13 Jbeta primers. Using immunoSEQ multiplex PCR, the repertoire was profiled, and TCRdb retains in-frame clones only, with some absent. The table records about 160,000 clones, approximately 86% of them present only once. The sample taken for sequencing was PBMCs. These receptors all come from a woman under 30 in good health and CMV-seronegative.

The chain has TRBV18 and TRBJ1-1; perhaps TRBD1 as D (5 bases). Trimming pared 0 bases from V and 8 bases from J, leaving 10 bases between. CDR3 length: 13 amino acids. Germline V gives CDR1 KGHSH, CDR2 LQKENI. The CDR3 DNA follows: TGTGCCAGCTCACCACCAGGAGGGGTCGAAGCTTTCTTT. Protein product: CASSPPGGVEAFF.

The chain has TRBV11-2 and TRBJ1-2, with D maybe TRBD1 (6 bases). The CDR3 spans 13 residues. Germline values: CDR1 SGHAT, CDR2 FQNNGV. V lost 5 bases to trimming and J lost 2 bases, with 9 bases between them. The CDR3 DNA is TGTGCCAGCAGCCGGGACACCAACTATGGCTACACCTTC. Residues: CASSRDTNYGYTF.

The genes are TRBV6-6 and TRBJ1-2; tentative D call: TRBD1 (6 bases). Germline-derived CDR1 and CDR2 are MNHNY and SVGAGI (reference sequence). CDR3 size: 13 residues. Trimming cost V 0 bases and J 7 bases, with 9 bases left between them. The CDR3 sequence is CASSYSTGIGYTF. In nucleotides, the CDR3 is TGTGCCAGCAGTTACTCCACAGGGATTGGCTACACCTTC.

This chain joins TRBV6-5 and TRBJ1-2; 12 bases are a match to TRBD1. The CDR3 loop spans 15 amino acids. After removal of 5 bases from V and 5 bases from J, the junction contained 6 bases not matched to a gene. Germline values: CDR1 MNHEY, CDR2 SVGAGI. The CDR3 DNA sequence: TGTGCCAGCAGTCCTCCGGGACAGGGGGCGTATGGCTACACCTTC. It encodes CASSPPGQGAYGYTF.

The chain uses TRBV5-8 and TRBJ2-1; 15 bases fit TRBD2. V trimming: 4 bases; J trimming: 9 bases; junction bases outside the gene matches: 17. CDR1 is SGHTS, CDR2 YDEGEE, per germline. This CDR3 comprises 19 residues. The CDR3 DNA reads TGTGCCAGCAGCAAAACAGGACTAGCGGGAGGGCGCCGGGACAGTGAGCAGTTCTTC. It specifies CASSKTGLAGGRRDSEQFF.

The V call is TRBV4-1, the J call TRBJ1-1; maybe TRBD1 (5 bases). Between the trimmed V and J ends, which lost 1 base and 7 bases, there was a span of 10 bases. CDR1 is MGHRA, CDR2 YSYEKL, per germline. The CDR3 totals 13 residues. DNA for the CDR3: TGCGCCAGCAGCCAAGTACCGGGGGGTGAAGCTTTCTTT. The encoded protein is CASSQVPGGEAFF.

The chain has TRBV9 and TRBJ2-2; 10 bases agree with TRBD1. The CDR3 totals 14 residues. Losses at the gene ends were 5 bases for V and 6 bases for J; bases not matched to a gene: 4. Per germline, CDR1 SGDLS and CDR2 YYNGEE. CDR3 nucleotide sequence: TGTGCCAGCAGTAGAGGACAGGGGGCCGGGGAGCTGTTTTTT. It translates to CASSRGQGAGELFF.

This clone was counted at least ten times. The chain carries TRBV6-5 and TRBJ2-7, with 8 positions matching TRBD2. Germline lookup yields CDR1 MNHEY and CDR2 SVGAGI. V shed 2 bases, J shed 2 bases, and the junction held 5 bases outside the gene matches. The length of the CDR3 is 15 residues. The CDR3 loop is CASSYQGGGPYEQYF. CDR3 nucleotide sequence: TGTGCCAGCAGTTACCAGGGCGGGGGGCCCTACGAGCAGTACTTC.

The chain recombines TRBV7-9 with TRBJ2-7; D is unresolved. The CDR3 is 12 amino acids. Trimming stripped 6 bases from V and 1 base from J, with 7 bases between. Germline-derived CDR1 and CDR2 are SEHNR and FQNEAQ (reference sequence). CDR3 residues: CASSDISYEQYF. CDR3 DNA sequence: TGTGCCAGCAGTGACATATCCTACGAGCAGTACTTC.

As DNA, the CDR3 is TGTGCCAGCGCCGCGACAGCTAACTATGGCTACACCTTC. It codes for CASAATANYGYTF. The rearrangement uses TRBV2 and TRBJ1-2, with TRBD1 as a possible D gene (5 bases). The CDR3 sequence is 13 residues long. V lost 8 bases and J lost 0, with 10 bases in between. Germline V gives CDR1 SNHLY, CDR2 FYNNEI.

J is TRBJ2-7 and V is TRBV2, with D hard to call. V was clipped by 6 bases and J by 7 bases, with 10 bases between them. The CDR3 totals 11 residues. The germline gives CDR1 SNHLY, CDR2 FYNNEI. The CDR3 nucleotides are TGTGCCAGCAGGTCACAAAGTGAGCAGTACTTC. This codes for CASRSQSEQYF.

This chain joins TRBV6-5 and TRBJ1-2; TRBD1 matches at 7 bases. Germline lookup yields CDR1 MNHEY and CDR2 SVGAGI. The trim removed 6 bases at V and 3 bases at J, leaving 7 bases unmatched. The CDR3 length is 14 residues. For the CDR3, the DNA is TGTGCCAGCAGGGACACAGGGGCCCACTATGGCTACACCTTC. This sequence encodes CASRDTGAHYGYTF.

This clone was observed a single time. The chain couples TRBV29-1 to TRBJ2-1; perhaps TRBD1 as D (6 bases). The CDR3 contains 13 residues. The germline V gene has CDR1 SQVTM and CDR2 ANQGSEA. V was cut by 6 bases and J by 1 base, with 10 bases left in between. The CDR3 protein is CSVQQGSYNEQFF. The CDR3 nucleotides are TGCAGCGTCCAACAGGGTTCCTACAATGAGCAGTTCTTC.

The sample holds one count of this clone. The rearrangement uses TRBV11-2 and TRBJ2-2; D not certain. This CDR3 comprises 16 residues. Germline CDR1 SGHAT, CDR2 FQNNGV. V shed 1 base and J shed 6 bases, with 15 bases lying between them. The CDR3 nucleotides read TGTGCCAGCAGCTTAGGAAGTATCGGTCTGGCCGGGGAGCTGTTTTTT. This translates into CASSLGSIGLAGELFF.

The gene calls are TRBV27 and TRBJ2-1, with 7 bases lining up with TRBD2. This CDR3 region has 15 residues. Germline V gene data show CDR1 as MNHEY and CDR2 as SMNVEV (reference sequence). Trimming at V came to 1 base and at J to 8 bases, leaving 8 bases not matched to a gene. Here the CDR3 DNA reads TGTGCCAGCAGTTTATACGGCGGGAGAGTCGATGAGCAGTTCTTC. Its protein product is CASSLYGGRVDEQFF.

There are a few counts of this clone. This chain connects TRBV5-6 to TRBJ1-1; D is uncertain. Germline loops: CDR1 SGHDT, CDR2 YYEEEE. Trimming stripped 1 base from V and 6 bases from J, with 13 bases between. CDR3 length: 14 amino acids. CDR3 bases: TGTGCCAGCAGCTTGTACACCGCGGGGTCTGAAGCTTTCTTT. Its translation: CASSLYTAGSEAFF. The whole variable domain, filled in from reference TRBV5-6 and TRBJ1-1, reads DAGVTQSPTHLIKTRGQQVTLRCSPKSGHDTVSWYQQALGQGPQFIFQYYEEEERQRGNFPDRFSGHQFPNYSSELNVNALLLGDSALYLCASSLYTAGSEAFFGQGTRLTVV.

The V call is TRBV30, the J call TRBJ2-1, with 12 positions matching TRBD1. Per the germline V gene, CDR1 is GTSNPN and CDR2 is SVGIG (reference sequence). Trimming took 2 bases from V and 8 from J; bases not matched to a gene: 4. This CDR3 has 14 amino acids. The CDR3 nucleotides read TGTGCCTGGAGTAGGGGACAGGGGGCAGATGAGCAGTTCTTC. Translated, it gives CAWSRGQGADEQFF. Based on the CDR3 plus reference TRBV30 and TRBJ2-1, the full variable domain is SQTIHQWPATLVQPVGSPLSLECTVEGTSNPNLYWYRQAAGRGLQLLFYSVGIGQISSEVPQNLSASRPQDRQFILSSKKLLLSDSGFYLCAWSRGQGADEQFFGPGTRLTVL.

The chain combines TRBV4-1 with TRBJ1-2; TRBD1 matches at 9 bases. Germline V gene sequence: CDR1 MGHRA, CDR2 YSYEKL. The CDR3 consists of 15 residues. V trimming: 5 bases; J trimming: 6 bases; junction bases outside the gene matches: 10. CDR3 region: CASSAPGQGRNGYTF. The CDR3 DNA reads TGCGCCAGCAGCGCTCCGGGACAGGGAAGGAATGGCTACACCTTC.